This paragraph reports one T cell receptor beta chain. The antigen is not known. Researchers took RNA transcripts and amplified the TCR beta CDR3 regions from them. Carried out on the TCR CDR3, a first-round RT-PCR used the HTBI primer set. MiXCR was run by TCRdb on the multiplex PCR reads, yielding one entry per CDR3 protein. Altogether 300,000 to 450,000 distinct CDR3 sequences are present, around 15% being singletons, with the ten largest covering about 19%. This entry comes from a study of T cells in Graves' hyperthyroidism and ophthalmopathy. As for the study in general: Peripheral blood was secured at the point of initial diagnosis, before any treatment. Whole-study results and caveats: Blood also showed most of the thyroid clonotypes that were expanded above 0.001.

CDR3 length: 13 amino acids. V gave up 6 bases and J gave up 2 bases, with 11 bases separating them. Germline CDR1 and CDR2: SQVTM and ANQGSEA. Ophthalmopathy cases met thresholds of Clinical Activity Score at least 3, NOSPECS grade at least 4 and duration under 3 months. PBMCs were obtained from 10 ml fresh peripheral blood. The clonotype originates from a woman between 25 and 40 years old with Graves' ophthalmopathy. The rearrangement uses TRBV29-1 and TRBJ1-5; perhaps TRBD1 as D (6 bases). Sequencing used blood. The CDR3 nucleotides are TGCAGCGTGGGCGAGGGGGGCAATCAGCCCCAGCATTTT. As protein: CSVGEGGNQPQHF.